These T cell receptor beta chains were read from a single sample in a study of control samples from healthy donors and cancer patients. The repertoire was sequenced with immunoSEQ multiplex PCR; TCRdb's copy has only in-frame clones and lacks some. Here the sample spans some 130,000 clones, roughly 92% being singletons. Sequenced sample: blood. These TCRs come from a man aged 18 to 29 in good health. CDR3s include the opening cysteine and the closing phenylalanine or tryptophan. The D gene is left open where the match is weak. Clone size is shown for a subset of rows, as once, few, many or a class of expanded clone.

D	V	size	J	DNA	CDR3
TRBD1	TRBV6-6	.	TRBJ1-2	TGTGCCAGCAGTCGCTCCGGGACAGGGGGCCCTAACTATGGCTACACCTTC	CASSRSGTGGPNYGYTF
TRBD2	TRBV11-3	.	TRBJ2-3	TGTGCCAGCAGCCTACGCCAACAGCGGGGGACCCCGGATACGCAGTATTTT	CASSLRQQRGTPDTQYF
.	TRBV4-1	.	TRBJ1-5	TGCGCCAGCAGCCAAGTAAGGGGCAACCAGCCCCAGCATTTT	CASSQVRGNQPQHF
TRBD2	TRBV4-1	few	TRBJ2-1	TGCGCCAGCAGGGCGGGACTAGCGGGGAACAATGAGCAGTTCTTC	CASRAGLAGNNEQFF
TRBD1	TRBV5-1	.	TRBJ2-2	TGCGCCAGCAGCTTGGGGGACAGGGGGCGCACCGGGGAGCTGTTTTTT	CASSLGDRGRTGELFF
.	TRBV28	.	TRBJ2-2	TGTGCCAGCCGTTGGGGGAACACCGGGGAGCTGTTTTTT	CASRWGNTGELFF
.	TRBV5-1	once	TRBJ2-2	TGCGCCAGCAGCTTGCGGGGGGACACCACCGGGGAGCTGTTTTTT	CASSLRGDTTGELFF
.	TRBV29-1	.	TRBJ2-6	TGCAGCGTTGACGAGGGATCCTCTGGGGCCAACGTCCTGACTTTC	CSVDEGSSGANVLTF
TRBD2	TRBV29-1	once	TRBJ2-5	TGCAGCGTTGTTCGGGCGGGGGGCTCTTCGGAGACCCAGTACTTC	CSVVRAGGSSETQYF
.	TRBV30	once	TRBJ2-6	TGTGCCCGCCTTACAGGGTCTGGGGCCAACGTCCTGACTTTC	CARLTGSGANVLTF
.	TRBV21-1	few	TRBJ1-5	TGTGCCAGCACATCCCCTCCCTATCAGCCCCAGCATTTT	CASTSPPYQPQHF
TRBD1	TRBV27	.	TRBJ1-5	TGTGCCAGCGGCCCCAGGGGGATTTCAATCGAGGGCAATCAGCCCCAGCATTTT	CASGPRGISIEGNQPQHF
TRBD2	TRBV5-1	.	TRBJ2-1	TGCGCCAGCAGCACTCCCGGGACTAGCGATGAGCAGTTCTTC	CASSTPGTSDEQFF
.	TRBV15	.	TRBJ2-3	TGTGCCACCAGTGGAAGTACTCCGGTAGATACGCAGTATTTT	CATSGSTPVDTQYF
.	TRBV5-6	.	TRBJ1-6	TGTGCCAGCCAACGGGACAAGAGCTCCTATAATTCACCCCTCCACTTT	CASQRDKSSYNSPLHF
.	TRBV5-6	.	TRBJ2-1	TGTGCCAGCAGCTCCGGGACACGCAACGACAATGAGCAGTTCTTC	CASSSGTRNDNEQFF
.	TRBV5-1	.	TRBJ1-2	TGCGCCAGCAGCTTGGACACCAGCAAATATGGCTACACCTTC	CASSLDTSKYGYTF
.	TRBV5-1	.	TRBJ2-1	TGCGCCAGCAGGTCGAGGTCAGGGGCCCCACATGAGCAGTTCTTC	CASRSRSGAPHEQFF
TRBD1	TRBV5-1	.	TRBJ1-4	TGCGCCAGCAGCTTGGGGGACAGGGGGCCTGAAAAACTGTTTTTT	CASSLGDRGPEKLFF
TRBD1	TRBV9	.	TRBJ1-1	TGTGCCAGCAGCGGACAGGGGGCTGAAGCTTTCTTT	CASSGQGAEAFF
TRBD1	TRBV11-2	.	TRBJ2-4	TGTGCCAGCAGCCCAGGACAGGGTGGGGACATTCAGTACTTC	CASSPGQGGDIQYF
TRBD1	TRBV9	.	TRBJ1-2	TGTGCCAGCAGCGTAGGGGACAGGGTCTACTTTGGCTACACCTTC	CASSVGDRVYFGYTF
TRBD1	TRBV5-4	.	TRBJ2-2	TGTGCCAGCAGCACGATCAGGGGGCGGACCGGGGAGCTGTTTTTT	CASSTIRGRTGELFF
.	TRBV10-2	.	TRBJ2-3	TGCGCCAGCAGTTCGGGGTGGGACACAGATACGCAGTATTTT	CASSSGWDTDTQYF
TRBD1	TRBV7-9	once	TRBJ1-2	TGTGCCAGCAGCTTAGGAAGGACAGGGGAGATCCATACCTACACCTTC	CASSLGRTGEIHTYTF
.	TRBV2	few	TRBJ1-1	TGTGCCAGCAGTGAGTCCCAGCGAATTGAAGCTTTCTTT	CASSESQRIEAFF
.	TRBV10-1	once	TRBJ1-3	TGCGCCAGCAGTGAGTTGGAAGGCACTGGAAACACCATATATTTT	CASSELEGTGNTIYF
TRBD1	TRBV3-1/TRBV3-2	.	TRBJ2-5	TGTGCCAGCAGCCCGCGGACAGGGAACGGGGAGACCCAGTACTTC	CASSPRTGNGETQYF
.	TRBV7-9	.	TRBJ2-7	TGTGCCACATGGGGGTCAAACGAGCAGTACTTC	CATWGSNEQYF
.	TRBV29-1	once	TRBJ1-1	TGCAGCGTTGAAACCATGTCGGCGAACACTGAAGCTTTCTTT	CSVETMSANTEAFF
.	TRBV24-1	.	TRBJ1-6	TGTGCCACCAGTGCCCTGGGACCGCGAGTGGATAATTCACCCCTCCACTTT	CATSALGPRVDNSPLHF
.	TRBV11-2	.	TRBJ2-3	TGTGCCAGCAGCACCGGGCGGAGGCGGTTTCCCACAGATACGCAGTATTTT	CASSTGRRRFPTDTQYF
.	TRBV7-2	.	TRBJ2-3	TGTGCCAGCATGGAGGAGGGAGGCGCAGATACGCAGTATTTT	CASMEEGGADTQYF